A selection of T cell receptor beta chains follows, all from one sample in a study of EBV T-cell therapy then PD-1 blockade in nasopharyngeal carcinoma. Clones were sequenced by immunoSEQ multiplex PCR, and TCRdb holds only the in-frame ones, with some missing. Of more than 20,000 clones listed, over 75% are singletons. Antigens of these TCRs are unknown. Source: CD8+ T cells from blood, taken at day -245 from a patient whose treatment included autologous EBV-specific T cells and nivolumab. Receptor source: a man aged 40-49 years with nasopharyngeal carcinoma. Each CDR3 is given with its conserved first and last residue. Each record gives: V gene, clone size, D gene, J gene, CDR3 protein, CDR3 DNA. D genes are given only for firm matches. Only some rows state a clone size, as once, few, many or a class for expanded clones.

TRBV19	NA	NA	TRBJ1-2	CASSTIGGVYYGYTF	TGTGCCAGTAGTACCATCGGCGGGGTTTACTATGGCTACACCTTC
TRBV10-2	once	NA	TRBJ2-3	CASSEVGSDTQYF	TGCGCCAGCAGTGAAGTAGGGTCGGATACGCAGTATTTT
TRBV28	NA	NA	TRBJ2-7	CASSLFAGWAYEQYF	TGTGCCAGCAGTTTATTTGCAGGGTGGGCCTACGAGCAGTACTTC
TRBV25-1	NA	NA	TRBJ1-3	CASSHGNTIYF	TGTGCCAGCAGCCATGGAAACACCATATATTTT
TRBV6-6	NA	TRBD1	TRBJ2-7	CASTGTGSIEQYF	TGTGCCAGCACCGGGACAGGGTCTATAGAGCAGTACTTC
TRBV29-1	NA	TRBD1	TRBJ2-5	CSDLIGQGSQETQYF	TGCAGCGACCTGATCGGACAGGGCTCCCAAGAGACCCAGTACTTC
TRBV3-1/TRBV3-2	NA	NA	TRBJ1-4	CASSPQGWSNEKLFF	TGTGCCAGCAGCCCTCAGGGGTGGTCTAATGAAAAACTGTTTTTT
TRBV6-2/TRBV6-3	NA	NA	TRBJ1-1	CASSYGQKNTEAFF	TGTGCCAGCAGTTACGGGCAGAAGAACACTGAAGCTTTCTTT
TRBV6-5	few	NA	TRBJ1-3	CASTRGAGNTIYF	TGTGCCAGCACCCGGGGAGCCGGAAACACCATATATTTT
TRBV6-5	once	NA	TRBJ1-1	CASSPRGGSAEAFF	TGTGCCAGCAGCCCCAGGGGAGGGAGTGCTGAAGCTTTCTTT
TRBV7-8	NA	NA	TRBJ1-3	CASSAWVAGGNTIYF	TGTGCCAGCAGCGCGTGGGTCGCCGGGGGAAACACCATATATTTT
TRBV13	NA	NA	TRBJ2-3	CASSSLEGVWPEGLSTDTQYF	TGTGCCAGCAGCTCACTTGAGGGGGTTTGGCCGGAGGGGTTATCTACAGATACGCAGTATTTT
TRBV4-3	NA	NA	TRBJ1-2	CASSPRGQAGYTF	TGCGCCAGCAGCCCCCGGGGGCAGGCTGGCTACACCTTC
TRBV24-1	NA	NA	TRBJ2-1	CATSPVGTSSNEQFF	TGTGCCACCAGTCCGGTGGGGACATCTTCCAATGAGCAGTTCTTC
TRBV7-8	once	NA	TRBJ1-4	CASSLVGGDREKLFF	TGTGCCAGCAGCTTAGTCGGGGGGGATCGCGAAAAACTGTTTTTT
TRBV5-1	NA	NA	TRBJ1-3	CASSLDRSSGNTIYF	TGCGCCAGCAGCTTGGATAGAAGCTCTGGAAACACCATATATTTT
TRBV28	NA	NA	TRBJ2-3	CASSWEWDTQYF	TGTGCCAGCAGTTGGGAGTGGGATACGCAGTATTTT
TRBV10-3	NA	NA	TRBJ2-1	CAILGRGPTRNEQFF	TGTGCCATCCTTGGACGGGGGCCTACCAGGAATGAGCAGTTCTTC
TRBV7-8	few	NA	TRBJ1-6	CASSFPAGGGSDNSPLHF	TGTGCCAGCAGCTTCCCCGCAGGTGGAGGGTCGGATAATTCACCCCTCCACTTT
TRBV20-1	few	NA	TRBJ1-1	CSASTPGVITEAFF	TGCAGTGCTAGTACACCAGGGGTAATAACTGAAGCTTTCTTT
TRBV6-1	NA	TRBD1	TRBJ2-7	CASSEAGTGGYEQYF	TGTGCCAGCAGTGAAGCCGGGACAGGGGGCTACGAGCAGTACTTC
TRBV9	NA	NA	TRBJ2-7	CASSPGTISYEQYF	TGTGCCAGCAGCCCTGGGACCATTTCCTACGAGCAGTACTTC
TRBV4-3	NA	TRBD1	TRBJ2-3	CASSPGQVSTDTQYF	TGCGCCAGCAGCCCCGGACAGGTTAGCACAGATACGCAGTATTTT
TRBV7-6	NA	TRBD1	TRBJ2-1	CASAPQGAPYNEQFF	TGTGCCAGCGCCCCTCAGGGGGCACCCTACAATGAGCAGTTCTTC
TRBV6-5	once	NA	TRBJ1-2	CASKRGVYGYTF	TGTGCCAGCAAACGGGGCGTATATGGCTACACCTTC
TRBV12-3/TRBV12-4	NA	NA	TRBJ2-1	CASSTEASDEQFF	TGTGCCAGCAGTACCGAGGCTTCGGATGAGCAGTTCTTC
TRBV6-4	many	NA	TRBJ2-1	CASSPGDPALEQFF	TGTGCCAGCAGCCCCGGAGACCCTGCTCTGGAGCAGTTCTTC
TRBV4-3	NA	TRBD1	TRBJ2-1	CASSPGQDYNEQFF	TGCGCCAGCAGCCCAGGACAGGACTACAATGAGCAGTTCTTC
TRBV7-3	NA	NA	TRBJ1-1	CASPGSRGGNTEAFF	TGTGCCAGCCCCGGGTCCCGGGGAGGGAACACTGAAGCTTTCTTT
TRBV6-2/TRBV6-3	NA	NA	TRBJ2-3	CASSYGRGRTDTQYF	TGTGCCAGCAGTTACGGGCGGGGGCGCACAGATACGCAGTATTTT
TRBV5-4	NA	TRBD2	TRBJ2-7	CASSAGDAGGWEQYF	TGTGCCAGCAGCGCGGGGGACGCGGGGGGATGGGAGCAGTACTTC
TRBV6-1	NA	NA	TRBJ1-5	CASSETPGGNQPQHF	TGTGCCAGCAGTGAGACCCCAGGGGGCAATCAGCCCCAGCATTTT
TRBV7-6	NA	NA	TRBJ2-5	CASSQQATSQETQYF	TGTGCCAGCAGCCAACAGGCGACCTCTCAAGAGACCCAGTACTTC
TRBV25-1	NA	TRBD2	TRBJ2-1	CASSVEPGLAANEQFF	TGTGCCAGCAGTGTCGAACCGGGACTAGCTGCCAATGAGCAGTTCTTC
TRBV4-3	NA	NA	TRBJ1-2	CASSQQGVGYGYTF	TGCGCCAGCAGCCAACAGGGAGTTGGCTATGGCTACACCTTC
TRBV19	NA	NA	TRBJ2-7	CASSIQGFPVYEQYF	TGTGCCAGTAGTATACAGGGTTTTCCTGTCTACGAGCAGTACTTC
TRBV10-3	NA	NA	TRBJ1-1	CAISESGPGANTEAFF	TGTGCCATCAGTGAGAGTGGCCCAGGGGCGAACACTGAAGCTTTCTTT
TRBV7-9	NA	NA	TRBJ2-7	CASSLGESYEQYF	TGTGCCAGCAGCTTAGGAGAGTCCTACGAGCAGTACTTC
TRBV27	NA	NA	TRBJ2-7	CASSLLEGRGSYEQYF	TGTGCCAGCAGTTTACTCGAGGGGCGTGGGTCCTACGAGCAGTACTTC
TRBV19	NA	NA	TRBJ2-2	CASSILLTGAGELFF	TGTGCCAGTAGTATTCTTTTAACGGGCGCCGGGGAGCTGTTTTTT
TRBV6-2/TRBV6-3	NA	NA	TRBJ1-2	CASSYLAQGKGYTF	TGTGCCAGCAGTTACTTGGCACAGGGAAAAGGCTACACCTTC
TRBV7-8	NA	NA	TRBJ1-5	CASSWGGDRRNQPQHF	TGTGCCAGCAGCTGGGGGGGAGACAGGAGAAATCAGCCCCAGCATTTT
TRBV27	NA	NA	TRBJ1-1	CASSLQGGGTEAFF	TGTGCCAGCAGTCTGCAGGGAGGGGGGACTGAAGCTTTCTTT
TRBV9	few	TRBD2	TRBJ2-7	CASSGLAGKHEQYF	TGTGCCAGCAGCGGACTAGCGGGGAAGCACGAGCAGTACTTC